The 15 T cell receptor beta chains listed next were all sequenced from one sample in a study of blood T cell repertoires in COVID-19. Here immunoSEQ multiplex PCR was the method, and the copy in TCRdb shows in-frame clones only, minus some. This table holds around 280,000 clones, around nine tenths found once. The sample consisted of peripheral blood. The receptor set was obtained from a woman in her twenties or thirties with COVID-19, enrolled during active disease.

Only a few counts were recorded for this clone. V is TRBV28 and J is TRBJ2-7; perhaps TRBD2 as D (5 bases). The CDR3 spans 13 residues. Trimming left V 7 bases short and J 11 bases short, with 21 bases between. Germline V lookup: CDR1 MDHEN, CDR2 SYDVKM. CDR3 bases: TGTGCCAGCATGTCCCCAGTTGGAGGCTGGGAGTACTTC. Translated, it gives CASMSPVGGWEYF.

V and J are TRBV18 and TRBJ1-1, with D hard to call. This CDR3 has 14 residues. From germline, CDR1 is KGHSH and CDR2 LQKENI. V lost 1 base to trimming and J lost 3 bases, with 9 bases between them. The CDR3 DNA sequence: TGTGCCAGCTCACCACAGGTCCGGGACACTGAAGCTTTCTTT. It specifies CASSPQVRDTEAFF.

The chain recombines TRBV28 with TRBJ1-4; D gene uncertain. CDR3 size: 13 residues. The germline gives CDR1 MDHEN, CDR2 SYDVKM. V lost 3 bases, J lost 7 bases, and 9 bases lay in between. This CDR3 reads CASSLGESEKLFF. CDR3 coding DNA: TGTGCCAGCAGTTTGGGAGAATCTGAAAAACTGTTTTTT.

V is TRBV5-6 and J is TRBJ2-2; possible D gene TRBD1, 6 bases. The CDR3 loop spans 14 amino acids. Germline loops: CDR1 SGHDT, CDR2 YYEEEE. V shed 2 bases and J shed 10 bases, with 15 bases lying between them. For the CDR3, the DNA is TGTGCCAGCAGCTTATTAGGACAGTACGCGGAGCTGTTTTTT. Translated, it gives CASSLLGQYAELFF.

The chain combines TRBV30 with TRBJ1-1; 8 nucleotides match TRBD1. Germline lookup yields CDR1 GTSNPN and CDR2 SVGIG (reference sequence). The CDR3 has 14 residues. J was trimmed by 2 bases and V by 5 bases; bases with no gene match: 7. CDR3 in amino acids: CAWGTGGSNTEAFF. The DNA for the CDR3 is TGTGCCTGGGGCACAGGGGGGTCCAACACTGAAGCTTTCTTT. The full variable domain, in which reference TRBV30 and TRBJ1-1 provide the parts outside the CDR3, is SQTIHQWPATLVQPVGSPLSLECTVEGTSNPNLYWYRQAAGRGLQLLFYSVGIGQISSEVPQNLSASRPQDRQFILSSKKLLLSDSGFYLCAWGTGGSNTEAFFGQGTRLTVV.

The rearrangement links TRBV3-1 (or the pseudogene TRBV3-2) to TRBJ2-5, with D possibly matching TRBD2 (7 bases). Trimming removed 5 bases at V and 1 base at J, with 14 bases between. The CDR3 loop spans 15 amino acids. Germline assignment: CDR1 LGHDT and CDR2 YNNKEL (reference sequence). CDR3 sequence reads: CASSGRGGAQETQYF. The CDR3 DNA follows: TGTGCCAGCAGCGGAAGGGGGGGGGCCCAAGAGACCCAGTACTTC.

CDR3 sequence: CASHPGPGETQYF. Here the CDR3 DNA reads TGTGCCAGCCATCCGGGTCCAGGGGAGACCCAGTACTTC. The chain carries TRBV2 and TRBJ2-5; D might be TRBD1 (5 bases). The CDR3 is 13 amino acids. CDR1 SNHLY and CDR2 FYNNEI come from the germline V gene. Trimming pared 8 bases from V and 5 bases from J, leaving 15 bases between. The variable domain in full, completed from reference TRBV2 and TRBJ2-5, reads EPEVTQTPSHQVTQMGQEVILRCVPISNHLYFYWYRQILGQKVEFLVSFYNNEISEKSEIFDDQFSVERPDGSNFTLKIRSTKLEDSAMYFCASHPGPGETQYFGPGTRLLVL.

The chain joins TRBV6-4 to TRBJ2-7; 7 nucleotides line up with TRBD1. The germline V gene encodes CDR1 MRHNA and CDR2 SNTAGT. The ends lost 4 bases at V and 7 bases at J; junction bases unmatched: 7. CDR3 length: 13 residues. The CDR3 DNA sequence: TGTGCCAGCAGTGTAGGGACAGTCGGTGAGCAGTACTTC. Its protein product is CASSVGTVGEQYF.

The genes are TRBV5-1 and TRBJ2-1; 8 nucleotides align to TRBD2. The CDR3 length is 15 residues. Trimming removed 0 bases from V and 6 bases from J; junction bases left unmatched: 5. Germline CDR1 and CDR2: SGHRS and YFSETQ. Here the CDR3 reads CASSLGGGTFNEQFF. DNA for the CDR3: TGCGCCAGCAGCTTGGGCGGGGGGACGTTCAATGAGCAGTTCTTC.

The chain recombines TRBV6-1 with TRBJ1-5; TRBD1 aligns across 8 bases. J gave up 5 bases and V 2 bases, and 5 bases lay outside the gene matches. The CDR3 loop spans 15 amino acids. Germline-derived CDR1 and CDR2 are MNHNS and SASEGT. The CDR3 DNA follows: TGTGCCAGCAGTGAAAACGGACAGGGCGATCAGCCCCAGCATTTT. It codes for CASSENGQGDQPQHF.

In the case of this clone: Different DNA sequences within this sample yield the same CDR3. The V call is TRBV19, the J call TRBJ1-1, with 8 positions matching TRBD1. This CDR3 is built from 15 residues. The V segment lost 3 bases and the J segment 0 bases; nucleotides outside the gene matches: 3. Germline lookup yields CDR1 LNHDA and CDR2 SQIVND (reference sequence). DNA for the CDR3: TGTGCCAGTAGTATCGACAGGGGCATGAACACTGAAGCTTTCTTT. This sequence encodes CASSIDRGMNTEAFF.

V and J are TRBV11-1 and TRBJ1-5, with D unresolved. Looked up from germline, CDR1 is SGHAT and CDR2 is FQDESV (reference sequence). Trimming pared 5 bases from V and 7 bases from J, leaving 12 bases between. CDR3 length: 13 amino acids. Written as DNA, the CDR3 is TGTGCCAGCAGCGCCGGGGAAGGGCAGCCCCAGCATTTT. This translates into CASSAGEGQPQHF.

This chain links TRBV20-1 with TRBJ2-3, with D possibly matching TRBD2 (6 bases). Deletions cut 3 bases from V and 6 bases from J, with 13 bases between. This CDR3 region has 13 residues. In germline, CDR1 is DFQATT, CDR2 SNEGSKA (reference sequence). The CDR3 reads CSASPAGRDTQYF. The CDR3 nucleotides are TGCAGTGCTAGTCCGGCGGGGAGGGATACGCAGTATTTT.

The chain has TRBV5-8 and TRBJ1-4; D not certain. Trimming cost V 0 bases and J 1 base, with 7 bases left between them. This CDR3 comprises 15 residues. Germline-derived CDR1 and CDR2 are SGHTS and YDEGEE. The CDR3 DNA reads TGTGCCAGCAGCTTGGACATCCAAACTAATGAAAAACTGTTTTTT. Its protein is CASSLDIQTNEKLFF.

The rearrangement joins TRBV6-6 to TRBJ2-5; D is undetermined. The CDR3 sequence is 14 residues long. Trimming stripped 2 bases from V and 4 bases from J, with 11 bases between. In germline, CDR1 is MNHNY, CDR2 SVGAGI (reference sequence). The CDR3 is CASSYHSPGETQYF. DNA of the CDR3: TGTGCCAGCAGTTACCACAGTCCTGGAGAGACCCAGTACTTC.